This T cell receptor (beta chain) comes out of a study of T cell responses to AZD1222 COVID-19 vaccine (dated by TCRdb to the early 2020s). Broadly, across the study: A total of over 230 trial participants underwent TCR sequencing, of whom 200 to 220 received two doses of AZD1222 and around 25 received two doses of the MenACWY control vaccine. Trial participants were enrolled into age subgroups of 18-55, 56-69 and 70-plus years, which contained approximately 150, 30 and 60 TCR-sequenced participants, respectively.

The sample's time point label, in plain terms: baseline before first vaccination. The treatment or condition label on this specimen signifies: meningococcal conjugate vaccine given as trial control. Vaccinee samples came from UK trials COV001 and COV002, including a single-blind randomized controlled phase 2/3 trial of AZD1222 (ChAdOx1 nCoV-19) in healthy adults. For TCRbeta chain sequencing, PBMC samples were collected from trial participants at day 0 and at day 28 after the second dose. The investigation overall reported the following: The vaccine-associated CD4 TCRs covered the entire spike protein, and the dominant responses fell in regions 160-218 and 743-854. In the small 56-69-year group, the increase in depth fell short of significance, most likely because of low power. Reportedly, close to half of the unique spike-specific TCRs recognized epitopes lying outside the regions that are mutated in the B.1.351 and B.1.1.7 variants. Only five to seven AZD1222 recipients were SARS-CoV-2 seropositive at baseline, limiting conclusions about previously exposed vaccinees. Participants were mostly white British and included more females than males, and it was suggested by the authors that clonal diversity may have been underestimated. A significant rise in spike-specific TCR breadth and depth was observed after two AZD1222 doses relative to day 0 and relative to MenACWY recipients. Because no day 14 peak-response samples were available, the repertoires could be characterized only after the peak T cell response.

Points on this clone: The clone's antigen remains unknown. Base qualities were left out, and no much larger clone turns up one base away.

The CDR3 regions of human TCRbeta chains were analyzed by immunosequencing. The paper's processing steps were these. TCRs in the repertoires were compared against a reference library of SARS-CoV-2-specific TCRs that had been generated with the MIRA antigen-specificity platform. Breadth meant the fraction of unique TCRs that were SARS-CoV-2-associated, whereas depth meant the fraction of total T cells that were SARS-CoV-2-associated. Using the MIRA data, each spike-specific TCR was mapped to the spike region that the TCR reacts to and placed in a CD4 or CD8 class. Log10-transformed breadth and depth values were compared by one-way ANOVA with Sidak's multiple comparisons tests. This is the immuneACCESS table as TCRdb keeps it, with only in-frame sequences that have V and J called. A part of the clones is gone; compared with another copy, unresolved V genes explain less than half, and the rest is unexplained. D and trimming were read from the DNA, whereas the V and J calls and clone size are those reported in that table. The sample yields around 110,000 clones; approximately 83% were counted once. The ten largest make up more than 3% of the sample.

The germline ends are 17 bases apart after V is trimmed by 5 bases and J by 9 bases. From a lookup of the germline V gene, CDR1 and CDR2 are MNHEY and SVGAGI. The cysteine opens and the phenylalanine closes a CDR3 of 15 amino acids. Just the 45-base CDR3 DNA is kept, in frame starting at base 1. The sequence was obtained from an adult in good health. The sequencing used peripheral blood, collected on day 0 of MenACWY control vaccination. The chain is made from TRBV6-5 and TRBJ1-6; matching of 6 bases hints at TRBD1 as the D gene. The CDR3 amino acid sequence is: CASSPGQGRGSPLHF. The nucleotides read TGTGCCAGCAGTCCGGGGCAGGGGCGGGGTTCACCCCTCCACTTT.